The rows below give T cell receptor beta chains drawn from one sample of a study of OX40 agonist ivuxolimab in advanced cancers. The data were produced by immunoSEQ multiplex PCR, yet TCRdb's version contains in-frame clones alone and is incomplete. The sample has nearly 45,000 clones, roughly 80% seen once; the top ten hold about 4.4%. The sample consisted of CD4+ or CD8+ T cells sorted from blood, taken in a trial of the OX40 agonist ivuxolimab. The receptor set was obtained from an adult with an advanced solid tumor such as melanoma, head and neck, liver or kidney cancer. Each CDR3 is given with its conserved first and last residue. The order of the fields is J gene, V gene, clone size, D gene, CDR3 DNA, CDR3 protein. A D gene is named only where the DNA matches it firmly. For some rows the clone size is stated as once, few or many, or as a class when expanded; others skip it.

TRBJ2-7	TRBV5-1	NA	NA	TGCGCCAGCAGCTTGAGCGGGCAAGGTGGCTACGAGCAGTACTTC	CASSLSGQGGYEQYF
TRBJ2-2	TRBV7-2	NA	NA	TGTGCCAGCAGCTTCGCCCAAAACACCGGGGAGCTGTTTTTT	CASSFAQNTGELFF
TRBJ1-5	TRBV9	NA	NA	TGTGCCAGCAACCAAGGTCCGGAACAGCCCCAGCATTTT	CASNQGPEQPQHF
TRBJ2-7	TRBV4-3	NA	TRBD2	TGCGCCAGCAGCCAAGTTCCGGGACTAGCGGGAGGGTTTATCTACGAGCAGTACTTC	CASSQVPGLAGGFIYEQYF
TRBJ2-3	TRBV7-2	NA	TRBD2	TGTGCCAGCAGCTCGAACCCCGGGGGGAGCACAGATACGCAGTATTTT	CASSSNPGGSTDTQYF
TRBJ2-2	TRBV7-2	NA	TRBD1	TGTGCCAGCAGCCCGGCTCACAGGGGGCAAGGCGGGGAGCTGTTTTTT	CASSPAHRGQGGELFF
TRBJ1-2	TRBV15	NA	NA	TGTGCCACCACCCCAAAGGAGGTGGGGTACTATGGCTACACCTTC	CATTPKEVGYYGYTF
TRBJ2-3	TRBV5-1	NA	NA	TGCGCCAGCAGCTTGCCAGTCACAGATACGCAGTATTTT	CASSLPVTDTQYF
TRBJ2-7	TRBV13	NA	NA	TGTGCCAGCAGCCCCCGTGGAGAGGGGTTCGACGAGCAGTACTTC	CASSPRGEGFDEQYF
TRBJ2-3	TRBV6-1	NA	NA	TGTGCCAGCAGTGAAGCGCCGGGGGGCACAGATACGCAGTATTTT	CASSEAPGGTDTQYF
TRBJ2-5	TRBV6-5	NA	TRBD2	TGTGCCAGCGGGCGGGGGTACCAAGAGACCCAGTACTTC	CASGRGYQETQYF
TRBJ2-1	TRBV5-1	NA	TRBD2	TGCGCCAGCAGCTTGGTCCTAGCGGGAGGTGGTAATGAGCAGTTCTTC	CASSLVLAGGGNEQFF
TRBJ1-5	TRBV19	NA	NA	TGTGCCAGTAGTATAGATGGGCTAAACGGTCAGCCCCAGCATTTT	CASSIDGLNGQPQHF
TRBJ1-5	TRBV4-3	NA	NA	TGCGCCAGCAGCCGAGTTTTTGGGGCTAATCAGCCCCAGCATTTT	CASSRVFGANQPQHF
TRBJ1-1	TRBV7-3	NA	NA	TGTGCCAGCAGCTTAGTGGCCGGGGGGCACTCTGAAGCTTTCTTT	CASSLVAGGHSEAFF
TRBJ2-1	TRBV6-5	NA	NA	TGTGCCAGCAGAACCCCCGGGACCCCTTTGAATGAGCAGTTCTTC	CASRTPGTPLNEQFF
TRBJ2-7	TRBV29-1	NA	NA	TGCAGCGTTGCTGAGGGTAGCTCGAAAGGAACCTACGAGCAGTACTTC	CSVAEGSSKGTYEQYF
TRBJ1-1	TRBV28	NA	NA	TGTGCCAGCAGTTTGCCGGGCACTGAAGCTTTCTTT	CASSLPGTEAFF
TRBJ2-7	TRBV6-1	NA	TRBD1	TGTGCCAGCAGCCGTGCGGGACAGGGCTCCTACGAGCAGTACTTC	CASSRAGQGSYEQYF
TRBJ2-1	TRBV30	few	NA	TGTGCCTCCAAACCGGGACAAGTATCTCATGAGCAGTTCTTC	CASKPGQVSHEQFF
TRBJ2-4	TRBV6-1	once	TRBD1	TGTGCCAGCTGGGACAGGGTAAACATTCAGTACTTC	CASWDRVNIQYF
TRBJ1-2	TRBV29-1	NA	NA	TGCAGCGCCATGACGATCCCTGGCTACACCTTC	CSAMTIPGYTF
TRBJ1-4	TRBV18	once	NA	TGTGCCAGCTCACTCAAACCTGCAGAGACTAATGAAAAACTGTTTTTT	CASSLKPAETNEKLFF
TRBJ2-7	TRBV6-5	NA	NA	TGTGCCAGCAGTCCTCGACAGGTCAAATACGAGCAGTACTTC	CASSPRQVKYEQYF
TRBJ2-5	TRBV10-3	few	TRBD1	TGTGCCATCGACTCTGTAGACAGGGTCCAAGAGACCCAGTACTTC	CAIDSVDRVQETQYF
TRBJ1-2	TRBV7-3	NA	NA	TGTGCCAGCAGCTCCCGGGAAGGGGACTATGGCTACACCTTC	CASSSREGDYGYTF
TRBJ1-1	TRBV19	once	NA	TGTGCCAGTAGTACCAAGGGGGGAACTGAAGCTTTCTTT	CASSTKGGTEAFF
TRBJ1-3	TRBV29-1	NA	NA	TGCAGCGTGGGAGGTCGGGGGGCTGGTGGAAACACCATATATTTT	CSVGGRGAGGNTIYF
TRBJ2-1	TRBV15	NA	TRBD2	TGTGCCACCAGCACGCTTCGGACTAGCGGGAGGGCCGTAGGTGAGCAGTTCTTC	CATSTLRTSGRAVGEQFF